This TCR beta chain appears in the sequencing data of a study of cytomegalovirus exposure and HLA in healthy donors (dated 2017 in TCRdb). Context from the whole study: A later analysis indicated that the 120 or so validation repertoires were generated on the platform also employed for the roughly 730 repertoires of the first cohort. The study aimed to test whether cataloging public T cell receptors could reveal signatures of past pathogen exposure. In addition to the first cohort of around 670 subjects, a separate validation cohort of over 90 different subjects was used. To predict cytomegalovirus infection status, the study brought together high-throughput TCR immunosequencing, statistical association of individual TCRs with disease status, and machine learning. Results the study describes overall, beyond this receptor: The classifier was reported to diagnose cytomegalovirus status with high specificity and sensitivity in both the original cohort and the validation cohort. Most TCR sequences were seen in very few donors, while some public TCRs were found in many individuals. In the study, roughly 160 TCR beta chains were listed as associated with cytomegalovirus. According to the authors, the approach could potentially be generalized to other disease states and immunological phenotypes. Three of the identified cytomegalovirus-associated TCR beta chains were confirmed in vitro to be specific for cytomegalovirus antigens. The validation cohort had no HLA typing available for a later analysis, so co-occurrence within that cohort was assessed over all 120 or so repertoires. Of the cluster scores, about 94% were above 0 in a later analysis, which found that TCRs clustered in the first cohort also tended to co-occur in the 120 validation repertoires.

The table lists this clone with a few counts. What antigen it recognizes has not been identified. No per-base quality is available; no much larger clone lies one base away. The donors were included in the validation cohort of approximately 120 subjects, a group kept apart from the approximately 700-subject first cohort. Library method: the immunoSEQ multiplex PCR assay. For the original study's pipeline: To diagnose cytomegalovirus status from the catalog of TCR beta chain sequences, a statistical classification framework was built. As stored in TCRdb, this immuneACCESS dataset retains in-frame rearrangements with V and J assigned. A fraction of the clones does not appear; measured against another copy, unresolved V genes explain less than half of the discrepancy, and the remainder lacks a known reason. D and trimming were read from the DNA, whereas the V and J calls and clone size are those reported in that table. This sample has a few hundred thousand clones in its table, and 90% of those were observed once. The ten most abundant clones make up under 0.4% of the sample.

Spanning cysteine to phenylalanine, the CDR3 consists of 12 amino acids. Of all the DNA, just the CDR3 is kept, 36 bases in frame from base 1. Based on the germline V gene, the CDR1 and CDR2 sequences are ENHRY and SYGVKD. The trim is 4 bases for V and 8 bases for J, with a gap of 11 bases between the germline ends. The sequencing sample was made of PBMCs. This clonotype was obtained from a woman aged 18-29 years in good health and CMV-seronegative. The receptor chain draws on TRBV10-3 and TRBJ1-2; a confident D gene designation cannot be given. For the CDR3, the sequence is CAISVGAEGYTF. The DNA reads TGTGCCATCAGTGTGGGTGCGGAGGGCTACACCTTC.